This TCR beta chain emerged from a study of OX40 agonist ivuxolimab in advanced cancers. For the study at large: Ivuxolimab, which is an agonistic anti-OX40 (CD134) antibody, was administered to the patients. A mean age of roughly 60 years, range roughly 23 to 85, was recorded, and roughly 80% were male.

The sampling schedule covered blood at baseline, cycle 4 day 1, and cycle 7 day 1. Generated by immunoSEQ multiplex PCR, the TCRdb table keeps only in-frame clones and is missing some. Of under 70,000 clones in the sample, 85% to 90% are singletons; the top ten hold about 6.3%. The germline V gene has CDR1 SGHDN and CDR2 FVKESK. The CDR3 runs 19 residues. Trimming cost V 4 bases and J 0 bases, with 22 bases left between them. Concerning this clone itself: Antigen specificity is unknown.

Study-wide results and limits: Clonal expansion was seen in CD4+ and CD8+ blood T cells by week 6 at 0.1 to 3.0 mg/kg.

The source is an adult with an advanced solid tumor such as melanoma, head and neck, liver or kidney cancer. This specimen consisted of CD4+ or CD8+ T cells sorted from blood, obtained in a trial of the OX40 agonist ivuxolimab. The V call is TRBV14, the J call TRBJ2-1; either TRBD1 or TRBD2 may supply D (5 bases each). Written as DNA, the CDR3 is TGTGCCAGCAGCCTCTTGGCCTCAGGGACCCCTAGCTCCTACAATGAGCAGTTCTTC. Translated: CASSLLASGTPSSYNEQFF.